The present T cell receptor (beta chain) was sequenced within a study of OX40 agonist ivuxolimab in advanced cancers. Context from the whole study: The costimulatory receptor OX40 (CD134) was targeted by ivuxolimab, a fully human IgG2 agonistic monoclonal antibody. Patients were allowed to have had prior anti-PD-1, anti-PD-L1 or anti-CTLA-4 therapy, and 40% of the dose-escalation patients had been treated with checkpoint inhibitors. Three dose-escalation patients achieved partial responses, one with hepatocellular carcinoma and two with cutaneous melanoma. The paper describes the monotherapy dose-escalation part (N of about 47 patients) of the phase I trial of ivuxolimab. In the dose-escalation cohort, more than 75% of patients were male, and the mean age was approximately 60 years, with a range of 23 to 79. The purpose of peripheral TCRbeta sequencing was to test whether ivuxolimab changed TCR sequence diversity and led to clonal T-cell expansion. Of the roughly 52 dose-escalation patients, hepatocellular carcinoma was present in 19, melanoma in some 15, renal cell carcinoma in 9 and head and neck cancer in 9. Intravenous ivuxolimab was administered to patients every 2 weeks at six dose levels: 0.01, 0.1, 0.3, 1.5, 3 and 10 mg/kg. Beyond this particular receptor, the publication reports: On average, CD8+ T cells showed more expanded clones than CD4+ T cells after ivuxolimab. At doses from 0.1 to 3.0 mg/kg, clonal expansion was seen in both CD4+ and CD8+ blood T cells between baseline and week 6. Partial responders in the 0.1-3.0 mg/kg groups had among the lowest normalized peripheral clonal expansion, especially among CD8+ T cells. Low levels of normalized T-cell clonal expansion were also seen in some patients who did not respond. The antigen specificity of the clonally expanded peripheral T cells was not determined.

The trial excluded patients who had a history of autoimmune disease or who were on systemic immunosuppression. Peripheral blood for TCR sequencing was drawn from every dose cohort at baseline, at cycle 4 day 1 and at cycle 7 day 1. The samples were drawn from a first-in-human, open-label, multicenter phase I dose-escalation trial of ivuxolimab. Adults with locally advanced or metastatic melanoma, renal cell carcinoma, hepatocellular carcinoma or head and neck squamous cell carcinoma were enrolled in the trial. Before TCR sequencing, CD4+ T cells and CD8+ T cells from peripheral blood were sorted into separate populations. Genomic DNA was isolated from the sorted cells so that the TCRbeta CDR3 region could be sequenced. The immunoSEQ Assay was used for sequencing of TCRbeta CDR3 regions. TCRdb mirrors the immuneACCESS table, restricted to in-frame sequences. Some clones are absent from its copies; in checked studies, under half trace to an unresolved V gene, and the reason for the others is unknown. This sample holds 37,000 or so clones; approximately 80% were observed only once. Under 2% of the sample is taken by the ten largest.

Via the germline V gene, CDR1 is SGHRS and CDR2 YFSETQ. The germline V end is reduced by 0 bases and the J end by 3 bases; junction bases left unmatched: 3. Taken from cysteine to phenylalanine, the CDR3 has 17 residues. The only DNA kept is the CDR3, 51 bases in frame from the first base. Turning to this clone: The antigen this receptor binds is unknown. No quality values exist for individual bases; no much larger clone is one base distant.

The sequence joins TRBV5-1 to TRBJ2-6, and 10 bases in between align with TRBD2. Here the sequenced sample was CD4+ or CD8+ T cells sorted from blood, taken in a trial of the OX40 agonist ivuxolimab. This sequence originates from an adult with an advanced solid tumor such as melanoma, head and neck, liver or kidney cancer. The CDR3 in this case is CASSLVASGGGANVLTF. Read as DNA, the sequence is TGCGCCAGCAGCTTGGTGGCTAGCGGGGGTGGGGCCAACGTCCTGACTTTC.